This T cell receptor (beta chain) came from a study of blood T cell repertoires in COVID-19. J gave up 5 bases and V 6 bases, and 8 bases lay outside the gene matches. Germline V gene sequence: CDR1 MNHEY, CDR2 SMNVEV (reference sequence). CDR3 length: 15 amino acids. Sequenced by immunoSEQ multiplex PCR; TCRdb stores in-frame clones only, minus some. This table holds roughly 16,000 clones, around 92% found once. The receptor's source is a human donor in a cohort sampled during active COVID-19. Sequenced material: peripheral blood. The chain couples TRBV27 to TRBJ1-5, with 9 positions matching TRBD1. The CDR3 spells CASSPLGQGHQPQHF. DNA for the CDR3: TGTGCCAGCAGCCCTCTCGGACAGGGGCATCAGCCCCAGCATTTT.